The TCR beta chain described here comes from a study of blood T cell repertoires in COVID-19. Study information: COVID-19 samples collected from the United States, Italy and Spain covered acute and convalescent phases. T cells, B-cell-depleted T cells, or PBMCs supplied cDNA or gDNA.

Per the germline V gene, CDR1 is SGHNT and CDR2 is YYREEE (reference sequence). The CDR3 consists of 15 residues. The V and J ends lost 4 bases and 2 bases respectively, with 10 bases between them. In the study's own analysis: It was from reference gene primer amplification that nucleated cell counts were estimated. Generated by immunoSEQ multiplex PCR, the TCRdb table keeps only in-frame clones and is missing some. D and trimming were read from the DNA, whereas the V and J calls and clone size are those reported in that table. Of roughly 190,000 clones listed, 85% to 90% are singletons. Material for sequencing was peripheral blood. The origin of this receptor is a woman older than 75 in a cohort sampled during active or convalescent COVID-19. This chain links TRBV5-4 with TRBJ1-6, with a weak D call TRBD1 (6 bases). The DNA for the CDR3 is TGTGCCAGCAGCCCTCGGACAGCCTATAATTCACCCCTCCACTTT. Its translation: CASSPRTAYNSPLHF. The variable domain in full, with the rest retrieved from reference TRBV5-4 and TRBJ1-6, is ETGVTQSPTHLIKTRGQQVTLRCSSQSGHNTVSWYQQALGQGPQFIFQYYREEENGRGNFPPRFSGLQFPNYSSELNVNALELDDSALYLCASSPRTAYNSPLHFGNGTRLTVT.